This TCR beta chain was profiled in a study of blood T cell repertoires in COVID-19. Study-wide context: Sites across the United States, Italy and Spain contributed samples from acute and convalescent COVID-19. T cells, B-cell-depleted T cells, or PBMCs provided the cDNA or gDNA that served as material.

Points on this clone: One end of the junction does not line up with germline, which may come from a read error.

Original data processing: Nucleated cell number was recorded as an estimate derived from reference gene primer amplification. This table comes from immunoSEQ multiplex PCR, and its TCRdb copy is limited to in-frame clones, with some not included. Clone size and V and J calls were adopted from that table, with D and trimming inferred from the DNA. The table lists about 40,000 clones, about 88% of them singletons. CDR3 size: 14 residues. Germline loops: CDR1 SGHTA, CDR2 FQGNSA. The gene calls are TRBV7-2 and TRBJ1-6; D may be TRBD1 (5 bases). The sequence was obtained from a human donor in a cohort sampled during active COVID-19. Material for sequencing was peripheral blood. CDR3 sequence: CASSLAHQGSPLHF. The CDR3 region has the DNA TGTGCCAGCAGCCTAGCTCATCAGGGTTCACCCCTCCACTTT.